The entry below describes one TCR beta chain. The germline V gene encodes CDR1 LGHDT and CDR2 YNNKEL (reference sequence). The CDR3 consists of 15 residues. The V and J ends lost 2 bases and 8 bases respectively, with 18 bases between them. These data come from a study of blood T cell repertoires in COVID-19. On the study more broadly: The United States, Italy and Spain were the sources of the acute and convalescent COVID-19 samples. T cells, B-cell-depleted T cells, or PBMCs supplied cDNA or gDNA.

Original handling: Estimation of nucleated cell counts was performed using reference gene primer amplification. The repertoire was sequenced with immunoSEQ multiplex PCR; TCRdb's copy has only in-frame clones and lacks some. For V, J and clone size, that table is used; D and trimming come from the DNA. The table shows some 500,000 clones, with roughly nine tenths occurring only once. The Seattle patients, enrolled during active infection, were followed longitudinally. This chain joins TRBV3-1 (or the pseudogene TRBV3-2) and TRBJ1-2, with a possible D match to TRBD1 (6 bases). Sequencing used peripheral blood. The receptor comes from a woman between 50 and 59 years old with COVID-19, enrolled during active disease. In DNA form, the CDR3 reads TGTGCCAGCAGCCAAAATCGAGCCGCAGGGGAAGGCTACACCTTC. As protein: CASSQNRAAGEGYTF.